These 21 T cell receptor beta chains share one sample of origin, sequenced in a study of T cell repertoires in cytomegalovirus infection. A single record per CDR3 protein comes from TCRdb applying MiXCR to the reads. The table shows about 100,000 distinct CDR3 sequences, with 20% to 25% occurring only once. The sequenced material came from CD8+ T cells from PBMCs. The receptors derive from a human donor in good health (CMV status not recorded). Some clones in this sample may be carry-over from other donors' samples.

This clonotype was detected a few times. This chain joins TRBV28 and TRBJ2-7, with no clear D. V was clipped by 4 bases and J by 2 bases, with 15 bases between them. The CDR3 contains 15 residues. The germline CDR1 and CDR2 sequences are MDHEN and SYDVKM. CDR3 sequence: CASSSLLRVPYEQYF. The CDR3, as DNA: TGTGCCAGCAGTTCCCTCCTCCGGGTCCCCTACGAGCAGTACTTC.

The rearrangement joins TRBV6-2 or TRBV6-3 to TRBJ1-6; a possible D gene is TRBD1 (5 bases). CDR1 MNHEY and CDR2 SVGEGT come from the germline V gene. The CDR3 has 11 residues. Deletions cut 6 bases from V and 8 bases from J, with 5 bases between. The CDR3: CASRGDSPLHF. CDR3 in DNA: TGTGCCAGCAGAGGGGATTCACCCCTCCACTTT.

This clonotype came up many times. The J gene is TRBJ2-3, the V gene TRBV20-1; 10 bases map to TRBD2. The CDR3 consists of 14 residues. Germline V gene lookup returns CDR1 DFQATT and CDR2 SNEGSKA (reference sequence). Trimming cost V 8 bases and J 3 bases; bases outside gene matches: 8. The CDR3 reads CSRHSGRLTDTQYF. The CDR3 DNA sequence: TGCAGTCGTCATAGCGGGAGGTTAACAGATACGCAGTATTTT.

This clonotype was picked up a small number of times. The J gene is TRBJ2-3, the V gene TRBV28; weak D call: TRBD2 (7 bases). This CDR3 contains 15 residues. Deletions cut 4 bases from V and 2 bases from J, with 13 bases between. Germline V gene lookup returns CDR1 MDHEN and CDR2 SYDVKM. The CDR3 coding sequence is TGTGCCAGCAGTTGGGGGGGGCCAGACACAGATACGCAGTATTTT. Translating gives CASSWGGPDTDTQYF.

This clonotype was seen more than once but under ten times. CDR3 coding DNA: TGTGCCAGCAGTCGGACTAGCGGGGCGTCCTACGAGCAGTACTTC. Translated, it gives CASSRTSGASYEQYF. The chain has TRBV28 and TRBJ2-7; 12 nucleotides line up with TRBD2. This CDR3 is 15 amino acids long. Germline-derived CDR1 and CDR2 are MDHEN and SYDVKM. The ends lost 5 bases at V and 1 base at J; junction bases unmatched: 3.

V gene TRBV6-5 combines with J gene TRBJ2-3, with 7 bases aligning to TRBD1. The trim removed 6 bases at V and 3 bases at J, leaving 9 bases unmatched. The CDR3 is 15 amino acids. The germline gives CDR1 MNHEY, CDR2 SVGAGI. CDR3 sequence: CASRPGQEGTDTQYF. The DNA for the CDR3 is TGTGCCAGCAGACCCGGACAGGAAGGGACAGATACGCAGTATTTT.

The chain carries TRBV29-1 and TRBJ1-2, with D tentatively TRBD1 (5 bases). The V gene lost 8 bases and the J gene lost 8 bases, with 18 bases spanning the gap. The CDR3 length is 12 residues. The germline V gene has CDR1 SQVTM and CDR2 ANQGSEA. In nucleotides, the CDR3 is TGCAGCACAAATACGGGGGGTAAAGGCTACACCTTC. This translates into CSTNTGGKGYTF.

This clonotype has only a few counts. V usage is TRBV20-1 and J usage is TRBJ2-1, with D perhaps matching TRBD1 or TRBD2 (5 bases each). V was pared by 5 bases and J by 9 bases, with 17 bases between. The germline V gene has CDR1 DFQATT and CDR2 SNEGSKA (reference sequence). The CDR3 consists of 13 residues. The DNA of the CDR3 is TGCAGTGCTCGGGACCCGCGAGACGGTGAGCAGTTCTTC. It is translated as CSARDPRDGEQFF.

V usage is TRBV11-2 and J usage is TRBJ2-5; TRBD2 aligns across 10 bases. The CDR3 contains 17 residues. V gave up 5 bases and J gave up 2 bases; unmatched junction bases: 11. CDR1 is SGHAT and CDR2 is FQNNGV in the germline V gene. Here the CDR3 reads CASSLGRASGGQETQYF. CDR3 sequence (DNA): TGTGCCAGCAGCCTAGGCCGGGCTAGCGGGGGTCAAGAGACCCAGTACTTC. Supplemented by reference TRBV11-2 and TRBJ2-5, the full variable domain reads EAGVAQSPRYKIIEKRQSVAFWCNPISGHATLYWYQQILGQGPKLLIQFQNNGVVDDSQLPKDRFSAERLKGVDSTLKIQPAKLEDSAVYLCASSLGRASGGQETQYFGPGTRLLVL.

As for this clonotype: This sequence may be a read error, since a much larger clone differs from it by one base. This chain connects TRBV7-2 to TRBJ2-2, with D possibly matching TRBD2 (5 bases). The CDR3 runs 12 residues. V lost 10 bases and J 7 bases, leaving 13 bases between the germline ends. Germline values: CDR1 SGHTA, CDR2 FQGNSA. The DNA for the CDR3 is TGTGCCAACAGTTTAGGAGGCGGGGAGCTGTTTTTT. It codes for CANSLGGGELFF.

V usage is TRBV19 and J usage is TRBJ2-3; 7 nucleotides line up with TRBD1. The junction had 15 bases not matched to a gene; V was cut back by 5 bases and J by 4 bases. Per germline, CDR1 LNHDA and CDR2 SQIVND (reference sequence). The CDR3 length is 17 residues. CDR3 sequence (DNA): TGTGCCAGTAGTCCGCAGGAGACAGGGTACCCCCCAGATACGCAGTATTTT. It yields the protein CASSPQETGYPPDTQYF.

The rearrangement joins TRBV4-2 to TRBJ2-7, with D unresolved. Germline V lookup: CDR1 LGHNA, CDR2 YNFKEQ. The V gene lost 1 base and the J gene lost 1 base, with 11 bases spanning the gap. The length of the CDR3 is 15 residues. As DNA, the CDR3 is TGTGCCAGCAGCCAAGGCCCCTCCGGGTCCTACGAGCAGTACTTC. Its translation: CASSQGPSGSYEQYF.

This clonotype was observed a handful of times. The chain carries TRBV28 and TRBJ1-2; no firm D call. The CDR3 is 12 amino acids. The germline V and J ends were trimmed by 7 bases and 7 bases, with 13 bases remaining between them. Per the germline V gene, CDR1 is MDHEN and CDR2 is SYDVKM. The CDR3 region is CASTRGPPGYTF. The CDR3 DNA reads TGTGCCAGCACCCGAGGACCCCCTGGCTACACCTTC.

The chain has TRBV11-3 and TRBJ2-2; perhaps TRBD1 as D (5 bases). The ends were cut back, 3 bases at V and 7 bases at J, with 9 bases in the middle. Germline V gives CDR1 SGHNT, CDR2 YENEEA. The CDR3 runs to 13 residues. The chain's CDR3 is CASSFPGYGELFF. The CDR3 nucleotides read TGTGCCAGCAGCTTTCCAGGGTACGGGGAGCTGTTTTTT.

The V and J genes are TRBV7-2 and TRBJ2-7, with 9 bases fitting TRBD1. J was trimmed by 2 bases and V by 8 bases; bases with no gene match: 4. The V gene's germline CDR1 is SGHTA and CDR2 FQGNSA. The CDR3 consists of 13 residues. The CDR3 loop is CASAGTGPYEQYF. CDR3 nucleotide sequence: TGTGCCAGCGCCGGGACAGGGCCCTACGAGCAGTACTTC.

Notes on this clonotype: A much larger clone lies a single base off, so this may be a read error. The rearrangement links TRBV7-2 to TRBJ1-4; D is uncertain. The CDR3 has 15 amino acids. Germline V CDR1 and CDR2: SGHTA, FQGNSA. With 0 bases removed from V and 2 bases from J, the gap between germline ends came to 7 bases. DNA of the CDR3: TGTGCCAGCAGCTTAGCACGGCCTACTAATGAAAAACTGTTTTTT. Its translation: CASSLARPTNEKLFF.

This clonotype was seen repeatedly, ten times or more. The chain recombines TRBV7-6 with TRBJ2-5, with D possibly matching TRBD1 (6 bases). V lost 5 bases and J lost 10, with 17 bases in between. CDR3 length equals 13 residues. The germline CDR1 and CDR2 sequences are SGHVS and FNYEAQ. CDR3 in amino acids: CASSPDPKGDQYF. Here the CDR3 DNA reads TGTGCCAGCAGCCCCGACCCAAAGGGGGACCAGTACTTC.

This clonotype occurred a few times. The chain recombines TRBV7-4 with TRBJ2-7; D is perhaps TRBD1 (6 bases). The CDR3 covers 14 residues. Germline CDR1 SGHVT, CDR2 SQSDAQ. Between the trimmed V and J ends, which lost 5 bases and 3 bases, there was a span of 14 bases. CDR3 protein: CASSPPGHVYEQYF. For the CDR3, the DNA is TGTGCCAGCAGCCCTCCGGGACACGTCTACGAGCAGTACTTC.

The chain employs TRBV7-8 and TRBJ1-1; D ambiguous. Germline CDR1 SGHVS, CDR2 FQNEAQ. V lost 2 bases and J lost 10, with 17 bases in between. CDR3 length: 14 residues. CDR3 sequence reads: CASSLMDALGGAFF. The CDR3 nucleotides read TGTGCCAGCAGCTTAATGGACGCCCTTGGAGGAGCTTTCTTT.

This clonotype was detected only a few times. This chain's CDR3 is CASSYLGHDSNQPQHF. The CDR3 DNA reads TGTGCCAGCAGTTACCTCGGACACGACAGCAATCAGCCCCAGCATTTT. This chain uses TRBV6-2 or TRBV6-3 with TRBJ1-5, with D possibly TRBD1 on 5 matching bases. The CDR3 loop spans 16 amino acids. Trimming pared 2 bases from V and 1 base from J, leaving 12 bases between. CDR1 is MNHEY, CDR2 SVGEGT, per germline.

This chain links TRBV15 with TRBJ1-5; 7 bases are a match to TRBD1. CDR3 length: 17 residues. Germline CDR1 reads LNHNV; CDR2 reads YYDKDF (reference sequence). After removal of 6 bases from V and 3 bases from J, the junction contained 14 bases not matched to a gene. The chain's CDR3 is CATSPIGGGVYNQPQHF. CDR3 bases: TGTGCCACCAGTCCCATCGGAGGGGGCGTCTACAATCAGCCCCAGCATTTT. The full variable domain, with the rest looked up from reference TRBV15 and TRBJ1-5, is DAMVIQNPRYQVTQFGKPVTLSCSQTLNHNVMYWYQQKSSQAPKLLFHYYDKDFNNEADTPDNFQSRRPNTSFCFLDIRSPGLGDTAMYLCATSPIGGGVYNQPQHFGDGTRLSIL.